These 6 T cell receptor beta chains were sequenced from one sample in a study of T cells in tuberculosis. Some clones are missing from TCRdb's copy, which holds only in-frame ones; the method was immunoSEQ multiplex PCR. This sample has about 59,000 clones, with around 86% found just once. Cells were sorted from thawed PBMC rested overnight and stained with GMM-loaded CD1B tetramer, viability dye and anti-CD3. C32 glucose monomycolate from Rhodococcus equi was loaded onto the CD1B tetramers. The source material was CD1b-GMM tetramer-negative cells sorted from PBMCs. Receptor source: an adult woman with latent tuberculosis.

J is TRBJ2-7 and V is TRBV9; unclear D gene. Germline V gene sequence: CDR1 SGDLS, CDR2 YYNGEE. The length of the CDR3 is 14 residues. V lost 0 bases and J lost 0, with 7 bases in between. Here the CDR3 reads CASSVDHGSYEQYF. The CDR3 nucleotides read TGTGCCAGCAGCGTAGATCACGGCTCCTACGAGCAGTACTTC.

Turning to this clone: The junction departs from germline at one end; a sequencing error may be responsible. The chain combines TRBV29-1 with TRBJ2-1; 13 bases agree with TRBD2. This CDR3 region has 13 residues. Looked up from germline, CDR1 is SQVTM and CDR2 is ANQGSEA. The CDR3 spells CCVRTSGRNEQFF. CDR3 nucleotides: TGCTGCGTTCGGACTAGCGGGAGAAATGAGCAGTTCTTC.

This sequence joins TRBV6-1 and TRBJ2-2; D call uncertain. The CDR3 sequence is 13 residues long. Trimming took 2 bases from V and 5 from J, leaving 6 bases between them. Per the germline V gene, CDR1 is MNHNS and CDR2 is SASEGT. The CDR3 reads CASSESRTGELFF. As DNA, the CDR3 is TGTGCCAGCAGTGAAAGTAGAACCGGGGAGCTGTTTTTT.

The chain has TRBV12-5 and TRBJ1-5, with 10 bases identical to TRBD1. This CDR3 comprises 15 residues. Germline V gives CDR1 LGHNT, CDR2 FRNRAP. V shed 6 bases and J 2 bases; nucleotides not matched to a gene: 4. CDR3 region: CASGRTGGGNQPQHF. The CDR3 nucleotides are TGTGCTAGTGGCCGGACAGGGGGGGGCAATCAGCCCCAGCATTTT.

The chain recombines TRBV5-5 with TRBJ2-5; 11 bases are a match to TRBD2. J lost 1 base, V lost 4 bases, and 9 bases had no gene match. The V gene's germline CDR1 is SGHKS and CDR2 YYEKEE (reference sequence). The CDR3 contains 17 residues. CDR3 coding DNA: TGTGCCAGCAGCCGGTATGGGACTAGCGGCTTCCAAGAGACCCAGTACTTC. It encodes CASSRYGTSGFQETQYF.

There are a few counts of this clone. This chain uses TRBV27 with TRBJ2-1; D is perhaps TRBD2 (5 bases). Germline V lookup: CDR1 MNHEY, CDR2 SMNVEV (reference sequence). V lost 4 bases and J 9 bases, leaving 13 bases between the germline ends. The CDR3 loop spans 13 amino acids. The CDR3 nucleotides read TGTGCCAGCAGTTCCACAGCGGCAGGTGAGCAGTTCTTC. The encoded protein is CASSSTAAGEQFF.